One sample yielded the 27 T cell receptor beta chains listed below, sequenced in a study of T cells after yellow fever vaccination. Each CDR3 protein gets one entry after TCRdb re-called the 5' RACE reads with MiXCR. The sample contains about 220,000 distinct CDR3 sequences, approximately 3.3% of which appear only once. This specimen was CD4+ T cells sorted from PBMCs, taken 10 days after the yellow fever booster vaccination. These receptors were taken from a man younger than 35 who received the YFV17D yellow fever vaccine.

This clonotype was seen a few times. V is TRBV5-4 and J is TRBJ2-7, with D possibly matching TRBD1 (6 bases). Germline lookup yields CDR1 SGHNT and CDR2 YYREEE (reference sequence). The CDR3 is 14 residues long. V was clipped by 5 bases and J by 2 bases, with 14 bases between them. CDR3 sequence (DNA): TGTGCCAGCAGTTCAGTTCAGGGGACCTACGAGCAGTACTTC. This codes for CASSSVQGTYEQYF.

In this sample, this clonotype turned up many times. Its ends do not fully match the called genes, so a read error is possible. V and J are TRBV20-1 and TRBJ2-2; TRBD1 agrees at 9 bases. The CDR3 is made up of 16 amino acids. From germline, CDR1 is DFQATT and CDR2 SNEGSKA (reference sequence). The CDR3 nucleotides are TGCAGTGCTGGAGACCGTAAACAGGGGGCGAACGGGGAGCTGTTTTTT. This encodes CSAGDRKQGANGELFF.

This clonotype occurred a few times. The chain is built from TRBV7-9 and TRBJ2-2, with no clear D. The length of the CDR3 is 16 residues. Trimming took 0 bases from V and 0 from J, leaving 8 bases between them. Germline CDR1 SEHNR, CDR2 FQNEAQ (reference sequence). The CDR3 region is CASSLAERANTGELFF. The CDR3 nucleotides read TGTGCCAGCAGCTTAGCGGAGCGAGCGAACACCGGGGAGCTGTTTTTT.

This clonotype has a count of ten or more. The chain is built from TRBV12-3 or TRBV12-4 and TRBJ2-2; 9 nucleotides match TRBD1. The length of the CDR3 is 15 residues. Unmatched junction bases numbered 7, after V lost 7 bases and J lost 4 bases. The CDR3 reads CASNTGQGTTGELFF. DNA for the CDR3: TGTGCCAGCAATACGGGACAGGGTACCACCGGGGAGCTGTTTTTT.

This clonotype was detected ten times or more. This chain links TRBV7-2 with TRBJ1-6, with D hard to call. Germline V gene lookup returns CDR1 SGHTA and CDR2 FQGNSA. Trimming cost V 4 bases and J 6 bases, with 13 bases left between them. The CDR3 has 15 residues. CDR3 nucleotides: TGTGCCAGCAGCTCCCTCGGGGTCGGTAATTCACCCCTCCACTTT. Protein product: CASSSLGVGNSPLHF.

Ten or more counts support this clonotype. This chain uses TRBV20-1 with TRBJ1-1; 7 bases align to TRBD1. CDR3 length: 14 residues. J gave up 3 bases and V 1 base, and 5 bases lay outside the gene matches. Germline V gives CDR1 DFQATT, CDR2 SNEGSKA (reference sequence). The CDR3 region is CSARGAGGYTEAFF. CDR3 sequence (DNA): TGCAGTGCTAGAGGTGCAGGGGGGTACACTGAAGCTTTCTTT.

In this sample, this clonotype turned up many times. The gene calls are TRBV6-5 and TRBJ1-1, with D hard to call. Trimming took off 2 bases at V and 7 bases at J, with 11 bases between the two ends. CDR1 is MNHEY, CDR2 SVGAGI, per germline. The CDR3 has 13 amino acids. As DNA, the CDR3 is TGTGCCAGCAGTTACCGGGAGGCCCTTGAAGCTTTCTTT. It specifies CASSYREALEAFF.

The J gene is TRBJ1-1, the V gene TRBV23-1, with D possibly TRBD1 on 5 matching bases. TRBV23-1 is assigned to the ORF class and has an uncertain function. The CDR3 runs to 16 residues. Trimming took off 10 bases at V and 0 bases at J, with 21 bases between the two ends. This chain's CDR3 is CATRPHYRRMNTEAFF. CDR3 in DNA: TGCGCCACCAGACCCCATTACAGGAGGATGAACACTGAAGCTTTCTTT.

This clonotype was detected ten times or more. The CDR3 protein is CASSSGGYNSPLHF. The CDR3 bases are TGTGCCAGCAGCTCGGGAGGTTATAATTCACCCCTCCACTTT. The genes are TRBV5-5 and TRBJ1-6; D is ambiguous. The CDR3 length is 14 residues. Germline CDR1 reads SGHKS; CDR2 reads YYEKEE (reference sequence). The V end lost 3 bases, the J end lost 4 bases, and 8 bases lay between the germline ends.

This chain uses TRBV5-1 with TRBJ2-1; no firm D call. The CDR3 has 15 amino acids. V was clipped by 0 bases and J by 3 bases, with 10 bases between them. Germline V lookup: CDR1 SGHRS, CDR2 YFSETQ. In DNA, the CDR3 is TGCGCCAGCAGCTTGGAAAGGGCCAACTACAATGAGCAGTTCTTC. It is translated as CASSLERANYNEQFF.

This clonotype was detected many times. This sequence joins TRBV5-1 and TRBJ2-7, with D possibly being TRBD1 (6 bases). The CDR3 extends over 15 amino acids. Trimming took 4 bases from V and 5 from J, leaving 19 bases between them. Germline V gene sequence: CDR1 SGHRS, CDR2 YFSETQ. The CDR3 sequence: CASSRRVGASHEQYF. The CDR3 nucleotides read TGCGCCAGCAGCCGCAGGGTGGGGGCGAGCCACGAGCAGTACTTC.

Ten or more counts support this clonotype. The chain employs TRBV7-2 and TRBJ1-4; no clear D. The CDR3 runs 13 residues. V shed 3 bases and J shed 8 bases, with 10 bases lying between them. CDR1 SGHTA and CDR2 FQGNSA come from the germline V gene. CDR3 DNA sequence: TGTGCCAGCAGCTTTGCCGGGGTAGAAAAACTGTTTTTT. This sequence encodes CASSFAGVEKLFF.

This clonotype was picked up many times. The CDR3 is CASGGEETQYF. CDR3 in DNA: TGTGCCAGCGGAGGGGAGGAGACCCAGTACTTC. The V and J genes are TRBV2 and TRBJ2-5, with TRBD2 as a possible D gene (6 bases). Germline-derived CDR1 and CDR2 are SNHLY and FYNNEI. CDR3 length: 11 amino acids. The ends were cut back, 8 bases at V and 5 bases at J, with 9 bases in the middle.

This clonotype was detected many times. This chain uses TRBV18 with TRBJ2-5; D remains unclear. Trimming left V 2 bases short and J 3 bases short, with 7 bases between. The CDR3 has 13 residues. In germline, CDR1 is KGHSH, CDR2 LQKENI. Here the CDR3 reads CASSPVGKETQYF. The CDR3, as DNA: TGTGCCAGCTCACCAGTGGGGAAAGAGACCCAGTACTTC.

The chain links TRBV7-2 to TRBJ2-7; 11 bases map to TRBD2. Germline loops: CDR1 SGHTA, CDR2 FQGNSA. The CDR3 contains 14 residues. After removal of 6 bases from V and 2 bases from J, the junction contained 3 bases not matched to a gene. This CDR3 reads CASRLSGGAYEQYF. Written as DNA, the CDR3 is TGTGCCAGCAGACTTAGCGGGGGGGCCTACGAGCAGTACTTC.

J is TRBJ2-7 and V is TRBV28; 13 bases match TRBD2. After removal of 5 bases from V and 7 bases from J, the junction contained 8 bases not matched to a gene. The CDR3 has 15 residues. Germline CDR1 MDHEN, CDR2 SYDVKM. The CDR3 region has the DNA TGTGCCAGCAGTCGAGGACTAGCGGGGGTCGAGGAGCAGTACGTC. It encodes CASSRGLAGVEEQYV.

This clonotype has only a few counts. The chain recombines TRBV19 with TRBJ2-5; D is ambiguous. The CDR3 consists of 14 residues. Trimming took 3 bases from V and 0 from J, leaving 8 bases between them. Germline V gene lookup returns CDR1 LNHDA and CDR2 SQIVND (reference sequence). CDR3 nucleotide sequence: TGTGCCAGTAGTATGAGCAGGAACCAAGAGACCCAGTACTTC. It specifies CASSMSRNQETQYF. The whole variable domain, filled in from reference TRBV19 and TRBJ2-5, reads DGGITQSPKYLFRKEGQNVTLSCEQNLNHDAMYWYRQDPGQGLRLIYYSQIVNDFQKGDIAEGYSVSREKKESFPLTVTSAQKNPTAFYLCASSMSRNQETQYFGPGTRLLVL.

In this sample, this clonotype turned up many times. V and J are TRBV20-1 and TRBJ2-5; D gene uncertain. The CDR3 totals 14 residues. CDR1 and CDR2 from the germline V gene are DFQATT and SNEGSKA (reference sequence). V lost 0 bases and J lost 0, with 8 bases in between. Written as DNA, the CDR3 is TGCAGTGCTAGAGATATAGGGTACCAAGAGACCCAGTACTTC. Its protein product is CSARDIGYQETQYF.

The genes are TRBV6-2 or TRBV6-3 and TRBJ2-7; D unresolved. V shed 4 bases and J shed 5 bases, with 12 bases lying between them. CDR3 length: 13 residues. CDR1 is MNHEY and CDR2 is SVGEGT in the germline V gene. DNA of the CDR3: TGTGCCAGCAGTTTGGAAGGCTTCCACGAGCAGTACGTC. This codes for CASSLEGFHEQYV.

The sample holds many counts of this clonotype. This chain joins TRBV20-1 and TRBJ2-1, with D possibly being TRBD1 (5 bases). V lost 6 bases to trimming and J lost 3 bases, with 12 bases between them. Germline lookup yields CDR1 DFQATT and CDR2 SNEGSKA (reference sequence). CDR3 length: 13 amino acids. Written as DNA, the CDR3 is TGCAGTGCCCAGGGTGGCAACTACAATGAGCAGTTCTTC. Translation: CSAQGGNYNEQFF.

The CDR3 region has the DNA TGCGCCAGCAGCTTGGCCGGGGGACCTTATAATTCACCCCTCCACTTT. Translation: CASSLAGGPYNSPLHF. The chain couples TRBV5-1 to TRBJ1-6, with a weak D call TRBD1 (5 bases). CDR3 length equals 16 residues. The V gene's germline CDR1 is SGHRS and CDR2 YFSETQ. The V gene lost 0 bases and the J gene lost 4 bases, with 11 bases spanning the gap.

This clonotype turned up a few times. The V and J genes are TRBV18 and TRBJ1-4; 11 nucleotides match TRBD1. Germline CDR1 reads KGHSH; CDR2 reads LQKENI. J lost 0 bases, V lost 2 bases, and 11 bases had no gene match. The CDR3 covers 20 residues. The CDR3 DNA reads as TGTGCCAGCTCACCATATTATGGGACAGGGGGAACGACAACTAATGAAAAACTGTTTTTT. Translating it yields CASSPYYGTGGTTTNEKLFF.

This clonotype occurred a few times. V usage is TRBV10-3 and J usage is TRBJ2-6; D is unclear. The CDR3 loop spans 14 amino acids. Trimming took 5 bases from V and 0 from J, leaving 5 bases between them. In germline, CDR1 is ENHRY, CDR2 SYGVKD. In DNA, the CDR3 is TGTGCCATCAGTTTAGGCTCTGGGGCCAACGTCCTGACTTTC. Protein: CAISLGSGANVLTF.

The CDR3 spells CAIRGRSGNYGYTF. CDR3 nucleotides: TGTGCCATCAGGGGTCGTAGTGGAAACTATGGCTACACCTTC. The chain couples TRBV10-3 to TRBJ1-2; no clear D. This CDR3 is built from 14 residues. Per the germline V gene, CDR1 is ENHRY and CDR2 is SYGVKD. The V end was cut by 6 bases, the J end by 2 bases, with 13 bases between.

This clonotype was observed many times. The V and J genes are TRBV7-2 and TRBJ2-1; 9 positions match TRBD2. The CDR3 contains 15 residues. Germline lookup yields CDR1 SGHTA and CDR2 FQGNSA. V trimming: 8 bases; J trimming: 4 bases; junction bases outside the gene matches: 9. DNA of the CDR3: TGTGCCAGCGCCACTAGCGGGCAGGCTTACAATGAGCAGTTCTTC. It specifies CASATSGQAYNEQFF.

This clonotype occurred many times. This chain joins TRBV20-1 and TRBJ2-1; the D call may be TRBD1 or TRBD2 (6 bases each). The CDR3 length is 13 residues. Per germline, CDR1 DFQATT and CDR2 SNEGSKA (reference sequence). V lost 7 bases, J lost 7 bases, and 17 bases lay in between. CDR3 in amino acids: CSVMEGGRNEQFF. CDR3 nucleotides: TGCAGTGTTATGGAGGGGGGCCGGAATGAGCAGTTCTTC.

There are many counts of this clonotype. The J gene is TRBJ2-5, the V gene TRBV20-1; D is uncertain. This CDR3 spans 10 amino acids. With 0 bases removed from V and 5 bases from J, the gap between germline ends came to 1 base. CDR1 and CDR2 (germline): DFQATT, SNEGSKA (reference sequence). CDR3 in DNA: TGCAGTGCTAGAGATGAGACCCAGTACTTC. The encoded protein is CSARDETQYF.